The 20 T cell receptor beta chains in this list originate from one sample, sequenced in a study of siplizumab effects on memory and regulatory T cells. Profiling relied on immunoSEQ multiplex PCR, and the TCRdb table lists in-frame clones only, not all of them. The data contain tens of thousands of clones, roughly 93% of them singletons. Sequences were obtained from CD8+ T cells sorted from blood. The receptor set was obtained from a human donor in good health.

This rearrangement joins TRBV12-2 to TRBJ1-2; the table's D call, TRBD1, was not checked against the DNA. TRBV12-2 is a listed pseudogene. The CDR3 is made up of 14 amino acids. CDR3: CASRHIGHGYGYTF. In nucleotides, the CDR3 is TGTGCAAGTCGCCACATAGGACACGGTTATGGCTACACCTTC.

The rearrangement joins TRBV9 to TRBJ1-1, with D tentatively TRBD1 (5 bases). Trimming shortened V by 1 base and J by 1 base, and 11 bases separated the two germline ends. Germline V gene data show CDR1 as SGDLS and CDR2 as YYNGEE. The CDR3 covers 15 residues. CDR3 amino acids: CASSVTGTGNTEAFF. The CDR3 DNA sequence: TGTGCCAGCAGCGTAACCGGGACGGGGAACACTGAAGCTTTCTTT. Using reference TRBV9 and TRBJ1-1 for the parts outside the CDR3, the full variable domain is DSGVTQTPKHLITATGQRVTLRCSPRSGDLSVYWYQQSLDQGLQFLIQYYNGEERAKGNILERFSAQQFPDLHSELNLSSLELGDSALYFCASSVTGTGNTEAFFGQGTRLTVV.

The V gene is TRBV27, the J gene TRBJ2-1, with D possibly being TRBD1 (5 bases). Trimming took off 3 bases at V and 4 bases at J, with 7 bases between the two ends. This CDR3 spans 13 amino acids. CDR1 and CDR2 from the germline V gene are MNHEY and SMNVEV (reference sequence). The CDR3 bases are TGTGCCAGCAGTTTTAACAGGTACAATGAGCAGTTCTTC. Protein: CASSFNRYNEQFF.

The chain combines TRBV4-2 with TRBJ1-1, with D unclear. Germline lookup yields CDR1 LGHNA and CDR2 YNFKEQ. V shed 0 bases and J shed 2 bases, with 25 bases lying between them. CDR3 length: 20 amino acids. CDR3 bases: TGTGCCAGCAGCCAAGACCCCCCGATTAACGAGAAAATTCGAAACACTGAAGCTTTCTTT. Encoded protein: CASSQDPPINEKIRNTEAFF.

The chain uses TRBV10-1 and TRBJ1-1, with D hard to call. Germline V gene lookup returns CDR1 WNHNN and CDR2 SYGVQD (reference sequence). The germline V and J ends were trimmed by 2 bases and 6 bases, with 7 bases remaining between them. The CDR3 extends over 12 amino acids. CDR3 protein: CASSEEGSEAFF. The CDR3 nucleotides are TGCGCCAGCAGTGAGGAGGGTTCTGAAGCTTTCTTT.

V and J are TRBV7-2 and TRBJ1-5, with a tentative D call TRBD1 (6 bases). Germline lookup yields CDR1 SGHTA and CDR2 FQGNSA. The CDR3 covers 14 residues. Between the trimmed V and J ends, which lost 5 bases and 3 bases, there was a span of 11 bases. The CDR3 reads CASSPTGLNQPQHF. The CDR3 DNA sequence: TGTGCCAGCAGCCCTACAGGGCTCAATCAGCCCCAGCATTTT.

The V and J genes are TRBV6-5 and TRBJ1-6; D ambiguous. V was trimmed by 2 bases and J by 7 bases, leaving 12 bases between them. This CDR3 is 15 amino acids long. Germline V gene lookup returns CDR1 MNHEY and CDR2 SVGAGI. CDR3 sequence: CASSYADRKNSPLHF. The CDR3 nucleotides read TGTGCCAGCAGTTACGCCGACCGGAAGAATTCACCCCTCCACTTT.

The rearrangement uses TRBV29-1 and TRBJ2-2; D call uncertain. CDR3 length: 12 residues. Trimming cost V 6 bases and J 4 bases, with 9 bases left between them. CDR1 is SQVTM, CDR2 ANQGSEA, per germline. CDR3 nucleotides: TGCAGCGTAATACAAGGCACCGGGGAGCTGTTTTTT. Translation gives CSVIQGTGELFF.

This chain connects TRBV4-1 to TRBJ1-5, with D possibly matching TRBD1 (5 bases). CDR1 MGHRA and CDR2 YSYEKL come from the germline V gene. The CDR3 consists of 13 residues. Trimming took 4 bases from V and 5 from J, leaving 9 bases between them. CDR3: CASSPLGDQPQHF. The CDR3 DNA reads TGCGCCAGCAGCCCCCTGGGGGATCAGCCCCAGCATTTT.

This chain joins TRBV29-1 and TRBJ2-7, with 12 bases matching TRBD2. The CDR3 is 15 amino acids. The trim removed 3 bases at V and 5 bases at J, leaving 8 bases unmatched. From germline, CDR1 is SQVTM and CDR2 ANQGSEA. This CDR3 is CSVELGRTSGDEQYF. CDR3 nucleotides: TGCAGCGTTGAGTTAGGACGGACTAGCGGGGACGAGCAGTACTTC.

J is TRBJ1-4 and V is TRBV19; 12 nucleotides match TRBD1. This CDR3 spans 15 amino acids. The V gene end was trimmed by 2 bases and the J gene end by 8 bases; junction bases not matched to a gene: 3. Per the germline V gene, CDR1 is LNHDA and CDR2 is SQIVND (reference sequence). DNA of the CDR3: TGTGCCAGTAGTATAATGGGGACAGGGGGCGAAAAACTGTTTTTT. Its translation: CASSIMGTGGEKLFF.

The chain has TRBV12-5 and TRBJ1-4; D may be TRBD1 (5 bases). Trimming shortened V by 1 base and J by 7 bases, and 7 bases separated the two germline ends. The CDR3 extends over 13 amino acids. Germline CDR1 is LGHNT and CDR2 is FRNRAP. Here the CDR3 reads CASGLGGSEKLFF. The CDR3 region has the DNA TGTGCTAGTGGTTTGGGGGGGTCTGAAAAACTGTTTTTT.

V gene TRBV29-1 combines with J gene TRBJ1-2; D is ambiguous. The CDR3 runs to 11 residues. CDR1 and CDR2 from the germline V gene are SQVTM and ANQGSEA. Trimming cost V 4 bases and J 3 bases, with 6 bases left between them. CDR3: CSVVGHYGYTF. CDR3 bases: TGCAGCGTTGTAGGGCACTATGGCTACACCTTC.

The rearrangement links TRBV7-3 to TRBJ2-1; 8 bases are a match to TRBD2. V trimming: 5 bases; J trimming: 0 bases; junction bases outside the gene matches: 9. This CDR3 is built from 17 residues. Germline values: CDR1 SGHTA, CDR2 FQGTGA. In DNA, the CDR3 is TGTGCCAGCAGCCACTACGGGGGGGCGGTCTCCTACAATGAGCAGTTCTTC. Translating it yields CASSHYGGAVSYNEQFF.

This chain joins TRBV18 and TRBJ2-3; D unclear. Trimming removed 8 bases at V and 2 bases at J, with 11 bases between. Germline assignment: CDR1 KGHSH and CDR2 LQKENI. The CDR3 extends over 13 amino acids. CDR3 DNA sequence: TGTGCCAGCCTCGACCGAGTCACAGATACGCAGTATTTT. Translating it yields CASLDRVTDTQYF.

The V gene is TRBV6-1, the J gene TRBJ1-1; D perhaps matches TRBD1 (5 bases). V lost 4 bases and J 1 base, leaving 19 bases between the germline ends. This CDR3 spans 17 amino acids. CDR1 and CDR2 from the germline V gene are MNHNS and SASEGT. The CDR3 loop is CASSAYGGFTANTEAFF. CDR3 DNA: TGTGCCAGCAGTGCTTATGGGGGGTTTACAGCGAACACTGAAGCTTTCTTT.

The V call is TRBV11-3, the J call TRBJ1-1; 8 positions agree with TRBD1. CDR3 length equals 15 residues. Trimming took 5 bases from V and 1 from J; bases not matched to a gene: 6. Germline V gene data show CDR1 as SGHNT and CDR2 as YENEEA. The CDR3 protein is CASSQRTGRNTEAFF. The CDR3 DNA reads as TGTGCCAGCAGCCAAAGGACAGGGAGGAACACTGAAGCTTTCTTT.

This chain links TRBV30 with TRBJ1-1; D remains ambiguous. Germline CDR1 and CDR2: GTSNPN and SVGIG (reference sequence). This CDR3 contains 12 residues. V lost 0 bases to trimming and J lost 4 bases, with 6 bases between them. DNA for the CDR3: TGTGCCTGGAGTGTAGTAGTCACTGAAGCTTTCTTT. Translated, it gives CAWSVVVTEAFF.

The chain combines TRBV14 with TRBJ2-3; D possibly uses TRBD1 or TRBD2 (5 bases each). The germline V gene has CDR1 SGHDN and CDR2 FVKESK. The CDR3 is 16 amino acids. The V end was cut by 3 bases, the J end by 1 base, with 14 bases between. The CDR3 sequence is CASSQGRKGRTDTQYF. Written as DNA, the CDR3 is TGTGCCAGCAGCCAGGGACGGAAGGGCCGCACAGATACGCAGTATTTT.

This clone was recorded only once. The chain couples TRBV5-1 to TRBJ2-1, with D uncertain. CDR3 length equals 16 residues. Between the trimmed V and J ends, which lost 1 base and 1 base, there was a span of 12 bases. The V gene's germline CDR1 is SGHRS and CDR2 YFSETQ. The CDR3 DNA is TGCGCCAGCAGCTTGTTGGGCCAGGCTTCCTACAATGAGCAGTTCTTC. Protein product: CASSLLGQASYNEQFF.